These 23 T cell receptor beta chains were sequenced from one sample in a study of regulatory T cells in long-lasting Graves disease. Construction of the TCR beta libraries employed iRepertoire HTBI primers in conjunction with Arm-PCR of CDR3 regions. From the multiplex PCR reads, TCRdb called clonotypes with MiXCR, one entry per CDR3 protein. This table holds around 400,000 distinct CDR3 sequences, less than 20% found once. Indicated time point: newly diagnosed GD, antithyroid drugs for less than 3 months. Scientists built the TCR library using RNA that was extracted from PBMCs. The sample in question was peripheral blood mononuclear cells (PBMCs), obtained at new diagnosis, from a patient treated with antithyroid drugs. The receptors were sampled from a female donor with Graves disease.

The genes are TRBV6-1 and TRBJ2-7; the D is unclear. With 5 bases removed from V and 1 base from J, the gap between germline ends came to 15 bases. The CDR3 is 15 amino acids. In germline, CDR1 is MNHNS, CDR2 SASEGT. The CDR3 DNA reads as TGTGCCAGCAGTACCCACTCCCAGCCTTCCTACGAGCAGTACTTC. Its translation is CASSTHSQPSYEQYF.

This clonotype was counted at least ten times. In nucleotides, the CDR3 is TGTGCCAGCAGCGCTCTTTCGACAGGGGGGGGTACTGAAGCTTTCTTT. Protein sequence: CASSALSTGGGTEAFF. The chain combines TRBV9 with TRBJ1-1; 9 nucleotides align to TRBD1. The V and J ends lost 3 bases and 5 bases, in that order; junction bases with no gene match: 11. The CDR3 extends over 16 amino acids. CDR1 is SGDLS and CDR2 is YYNGEE in the germline V gene.

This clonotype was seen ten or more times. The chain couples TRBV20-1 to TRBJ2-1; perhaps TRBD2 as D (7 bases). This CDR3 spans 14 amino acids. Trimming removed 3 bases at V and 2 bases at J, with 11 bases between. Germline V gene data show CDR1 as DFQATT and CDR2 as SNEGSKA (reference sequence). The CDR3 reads CSASGGPTYNEQFF. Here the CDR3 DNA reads TGCAGTGCTAGCGGGGGGCCCACCTACAATGAGCAGTTCTTC.

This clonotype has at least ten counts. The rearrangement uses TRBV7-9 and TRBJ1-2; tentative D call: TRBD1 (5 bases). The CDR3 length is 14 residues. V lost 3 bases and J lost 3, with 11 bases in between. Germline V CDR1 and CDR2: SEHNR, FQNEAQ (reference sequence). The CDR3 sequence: CASSFAGGDYGYTF. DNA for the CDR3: TGTGCCAGCAGCTTCGCGGGGGGGGACTATGGCTACACCTTC.

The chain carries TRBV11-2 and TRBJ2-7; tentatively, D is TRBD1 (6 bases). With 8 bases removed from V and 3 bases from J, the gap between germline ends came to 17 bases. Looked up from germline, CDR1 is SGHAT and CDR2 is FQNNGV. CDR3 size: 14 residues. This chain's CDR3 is CASGSQGGYYEQYF. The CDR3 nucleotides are TGTGCCAGCGGCTCACAGGGTGGGTACTACGAGCAGTACTTC.

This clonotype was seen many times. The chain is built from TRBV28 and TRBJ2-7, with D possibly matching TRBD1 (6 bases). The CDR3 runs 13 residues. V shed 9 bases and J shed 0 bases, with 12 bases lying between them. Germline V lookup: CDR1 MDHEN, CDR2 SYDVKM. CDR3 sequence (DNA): TGTGCCAGTCACAGGGCCAACTCCTACGAGCAGTACTTC. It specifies CASHRANSYEQYF.

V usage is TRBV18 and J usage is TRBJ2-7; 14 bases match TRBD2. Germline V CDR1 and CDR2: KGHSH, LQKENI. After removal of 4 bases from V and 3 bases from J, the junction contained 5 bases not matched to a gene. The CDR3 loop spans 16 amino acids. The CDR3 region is CASSLTGTSGSYEQYF. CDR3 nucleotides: TGTGCCAGCTCACTAACCGGGACTAGCGGGAGCTACGAGCAGTACTTC. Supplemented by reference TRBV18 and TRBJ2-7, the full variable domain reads NAGVMQNPRHLVRRRGQEARLRCSPMKGHSHVYWYRQLPEEGLKFMVYLQKENIIDESGMPKERFSAEFPKEGPSILRIQQVVRGDSAAYFCASSLTGTSGSYEQYFGPGTRLTVT.

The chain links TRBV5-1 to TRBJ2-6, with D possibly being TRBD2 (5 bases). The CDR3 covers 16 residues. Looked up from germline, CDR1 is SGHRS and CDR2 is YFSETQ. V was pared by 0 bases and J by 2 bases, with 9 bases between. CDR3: CASSLGGIPGANVLTF. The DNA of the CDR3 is TGCGCCAGCAGCTTGGGAGGGATCCCTGGGGCCAACGTCCTGACTTTC.

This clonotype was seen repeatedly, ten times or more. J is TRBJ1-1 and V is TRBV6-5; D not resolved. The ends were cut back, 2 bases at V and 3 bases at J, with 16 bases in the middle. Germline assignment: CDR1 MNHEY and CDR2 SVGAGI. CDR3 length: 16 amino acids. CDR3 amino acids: CASSYIIEEPYTEAFF. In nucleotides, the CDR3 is TGTGCCAGCAGTTACATTATCGAAGAACCTTACACTGAAGCTTTCTTT.

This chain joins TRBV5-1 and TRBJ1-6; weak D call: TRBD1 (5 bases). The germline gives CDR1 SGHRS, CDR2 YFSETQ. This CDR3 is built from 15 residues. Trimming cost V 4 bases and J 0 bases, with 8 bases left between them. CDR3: CASSRDGSYNSPLHF. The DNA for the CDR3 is TGCGCCAGCAGCCGGGACGGCTCCTATAATTCACCCCTCCACTTT.

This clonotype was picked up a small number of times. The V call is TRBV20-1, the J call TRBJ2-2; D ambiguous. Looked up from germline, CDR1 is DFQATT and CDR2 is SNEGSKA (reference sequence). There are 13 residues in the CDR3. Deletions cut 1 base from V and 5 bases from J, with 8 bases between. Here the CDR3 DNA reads TGCAGTGCTAGAGGGGTTTTTACCGGGGAGCTGTTTTTT. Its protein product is CSARGVFTGELFF.

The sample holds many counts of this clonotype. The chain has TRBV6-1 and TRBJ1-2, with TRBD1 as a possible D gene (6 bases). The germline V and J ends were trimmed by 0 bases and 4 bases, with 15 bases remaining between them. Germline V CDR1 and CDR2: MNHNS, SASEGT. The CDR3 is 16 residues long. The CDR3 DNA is TGTGCCAGCAGTGAAGCGGCACAGGGAAGATTCTATGGCTACACCTTC. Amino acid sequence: CASSEAAQGRFYGYTF.

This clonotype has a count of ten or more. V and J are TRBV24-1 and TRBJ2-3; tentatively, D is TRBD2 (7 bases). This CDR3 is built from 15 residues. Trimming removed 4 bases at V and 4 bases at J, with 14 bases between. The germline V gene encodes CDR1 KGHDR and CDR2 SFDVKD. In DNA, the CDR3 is TGTGCCACCAGTGACCGGGGGGCGGACGCAGATACGCAGTATTTT. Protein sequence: CATSDRGADADTQYF.

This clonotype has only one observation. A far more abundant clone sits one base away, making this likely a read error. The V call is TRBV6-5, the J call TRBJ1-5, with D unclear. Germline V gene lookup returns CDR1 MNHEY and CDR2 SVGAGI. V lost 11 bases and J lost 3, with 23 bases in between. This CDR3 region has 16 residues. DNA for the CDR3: TGTGCCGGCACCAGAACTCGACAATCGCCCAATCAGCCCCAGCATTTT. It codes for CAGTRTRQSPNQPQHF.

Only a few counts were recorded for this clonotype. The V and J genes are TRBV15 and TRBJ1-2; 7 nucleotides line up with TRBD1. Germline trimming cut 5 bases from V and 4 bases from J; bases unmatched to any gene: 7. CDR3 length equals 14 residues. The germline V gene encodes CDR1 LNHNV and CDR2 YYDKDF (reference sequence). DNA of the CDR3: TGTGCCACCAGCGGGGGGACAGCCTTCTATGGCTACACCTTC. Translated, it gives CATSGGTAFYGYTF.

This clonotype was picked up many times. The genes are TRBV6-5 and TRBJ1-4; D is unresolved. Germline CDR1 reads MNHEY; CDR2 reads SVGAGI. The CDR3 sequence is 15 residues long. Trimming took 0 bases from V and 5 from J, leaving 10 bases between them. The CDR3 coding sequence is TGTGCCAGCAGTTACTCAAAGGCGCTAAATGAAAAACTGTTTTTT. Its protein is CASSYSKALNEKLFF.

The CDR3 nucleotides are TGTGCCAGCAGCGTAGACAGGGGGAGGAACGAGCAGTACTTC. Its translation is CASSVDRGRNEQYF. J is TRBJ2-7 and V is TRBV7-9; 9 nucleotides agree with TRBD1. Unmatched junction bases numbered 7, after V lost 5 bases and J lost 5 bases. Germline CDR1 is SEHNR and CDR2 is FQNEAQ (reference sequence). The CDR3 loop spans 14 amino acids.

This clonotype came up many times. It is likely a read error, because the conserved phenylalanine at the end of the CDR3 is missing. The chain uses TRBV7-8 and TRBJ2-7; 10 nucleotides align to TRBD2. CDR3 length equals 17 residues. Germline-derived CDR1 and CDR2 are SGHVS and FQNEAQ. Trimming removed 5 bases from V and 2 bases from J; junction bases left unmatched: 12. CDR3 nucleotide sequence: TGTGCCAGCAGCCCCAAAAGTCGGACTAGCGGAACCTACGAGCAGTACTCC. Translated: CASSPKSRTSGTYEQYS.

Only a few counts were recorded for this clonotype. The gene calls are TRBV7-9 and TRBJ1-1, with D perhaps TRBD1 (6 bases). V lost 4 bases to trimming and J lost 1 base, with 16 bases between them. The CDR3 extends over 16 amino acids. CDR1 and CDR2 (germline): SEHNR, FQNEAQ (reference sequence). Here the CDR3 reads CASSWMGGGANTEAFF. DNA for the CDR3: TGTGCCAGCAGCTGGATGGGGGGGGGGGCGAACACTGAAGCTTTCTTT.

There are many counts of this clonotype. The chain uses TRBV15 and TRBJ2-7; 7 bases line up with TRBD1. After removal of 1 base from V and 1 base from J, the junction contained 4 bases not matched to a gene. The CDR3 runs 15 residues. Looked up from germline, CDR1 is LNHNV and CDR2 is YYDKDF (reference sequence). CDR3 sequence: CATSRGDRLSYEQYF. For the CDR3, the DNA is TGTGCCACCAGCAGAGGGGACAGACTTTCCTACGAGCAGTACTTC. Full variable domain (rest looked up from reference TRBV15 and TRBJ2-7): DAMVIQNPRYQVTQFGKPVTLSCSQTLNHNVMYWYQQKSSQAPKLLFHYYDKDFNNEADTPDNFQSRRPNTSFCFLDIRSPGLGDTAMYLCATSRGDRLSYEQYFGPGTRLTVT.

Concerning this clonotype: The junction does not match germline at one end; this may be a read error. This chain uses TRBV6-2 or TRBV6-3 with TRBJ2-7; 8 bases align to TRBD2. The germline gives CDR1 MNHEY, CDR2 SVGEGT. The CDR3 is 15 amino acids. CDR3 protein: CASSYFSGNSYEQCF. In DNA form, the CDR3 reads TGTGCCAGCAGTTACTTTAGCGGGAACTCCTACGAGCAGTGCTTC.

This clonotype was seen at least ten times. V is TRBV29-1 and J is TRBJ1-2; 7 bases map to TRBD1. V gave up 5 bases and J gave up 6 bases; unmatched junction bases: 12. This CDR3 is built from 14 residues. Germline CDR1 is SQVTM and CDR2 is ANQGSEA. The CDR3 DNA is TGCAGCGTTCCCCGAGACAGGGTTTACGATGGCTACACCTTC. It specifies CSVPRDRVYDGYTF.

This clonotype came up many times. The CDR3 DNA sequence: TGCAGTGCTCCGACAGGGAGTCGCACAGATACGCAGTATTTT. It yields the protein CSAPTGSRTDTQYF. V is TRBV20-1 and J is TRBJ2-3; 7 positions match TRBD1. Trimming at V came to 5 bases and at J to 1 base, leaving 6 bases not matched to a gene. This CDR3 region has 14 residues. Germline loops: CDR1 DFQATT, CDR2 SNEGSKA (reference sequence).